This is a list of T cell receptor beta chains from one sample in a study of control samples from healthy donors and cancer patients. Clones were sequenced by immunoSEQ multiplex PCR, and TCRdb holds only the in-frame ones, with some missing. The table lists 150,000 to 200,000 clones, approximately 94% of them singletons. Sequencing was carried out using blood. Receptors were obtained from a woman aged 18-29 years in good health. Both conserved end residues are trimmed from each CDR3.

V: TRBV11-2
J: TRBJ1-2
CDR3: ASSRTGTGDYGYT

V: TRBV10-3
J: TRBJ1-3
CDR3: AISESAFSGNTIY

V: TRBV24-1
J: TRBJ1-1
CDR3: ATSRTANTEAF

V: TRBV4-2
J: TRBJ1-2
CDR3: ASSQEGTLYGYT

V: TRBV9
J: TRBJ1-2
CDR3: ASSVGYGSSNYGYT

V: TRBV6-1
J: TRBJ2-3
CDR3: ASSAHPGTAKSTDTQY

V: TRBV28
J: TRBJ1-6
CDR3: ASSSPRQEDNSPLH

V: TRBV10-2
J: TRBJ2-7
CDR3: ASSRQGAYEQY

V: TRBV9
J: TRBJ1-1
CDR3: ASSVGSAGRAEAF

V: TRBV28
J: TRBJ1-3
CDR3: ASSRGSTGNTIY

V: TRBV27
J: TRBJ1-2
CDR3: ASSKLGTANYGYT

V: TRBV5-6
J: TRBJ2-1
CDR3: ASSWVPSGRAYNEQF

V: TRBV7-8
J: TRBJ1-5
CDR3: ASSLDGRSNQPQH

V: TRBV5-1
J: TRBJ2-2
CDR3: ASSLDRVTGELF

V: TRBV2
J: TRBJ1-5
CDR3: ASRRADSPQPQH

V: TRBV9
J: TRBJ1-1
CDR3: ASSGGTFGTEAF

V: TRBV3-1/TRBV3-2
J: TRBJ2-3
CDR3: ASSQVKGMGTDTQY

V: TRBV15
J: TRBJ2-5
CDR3: ATRGPNQETQY

V: TRBV24-1
J: TRBJ1-1
CDR3: ATSAPPEYTEAF

V: TRBV12-3/TRBV12-4
J: TRBJ2-7
CDR3: ASSLREWDEQY

V: TRBV19
J: TRBJ1-2
CDR3: ASSIGKGYT

V: TRBV10-3
J: TRBJ2-5
CDR3: AISSGLAGSQQETQY

V: TRBV12-3/TRBV12-4
J: TRBJ2-2
CDR3: ASSSNTGELF

V: TRBV11-2
J: TRBJ2-7
CDR3: ASSWGTGAYEQY

V: TRBV5-5
J: TRBJ2-1
CDR3: ASSLGVDQVVYNEQF

V: TRBV4-1
J: TRBJ1-2
CDR3: ASSQDPRGQGSTYGYT

V: TRBV6-5
J: TRBJ1-4
CDR3: ASSSRLGEKLF

V: TRBV27
J: TRBJ2-2
CDR3: ASSFGSTGELF

V: TRBV18
J: TRBJ1-3
CDR3: ASSRDSFSGNTIY

V: TRBV5-1
J: TRBJ1-4
CDR3: ASSYGATNEKLF

V: TRBV7-2
J: TRBJ2-2
CDR3: ASKEGAPNTGELF

V: TRBV6-5
J: TRBJ1-6
CDR3: ASSTSGQGYSPLH

V: TRBV6-5
J: TRBJ2-3
CDR3: ASTETDTQY

V: TRBV11-2
J: TRBJ1-2
CDR3: ASSPHQGFYGYT

V: TRBV11-2
J: TRBJ1-1
CDR3: ASSYIRFPHGTNTEAF

V: TRBV2
J: TRBJ1-2
CDR3: ASSDTGGDGYT

V: TRBV12-5
J: TRBJ2-7
CDR3: ASGPPGQAVLDYEQY

V: TRBV11-2
J: TRBJ2-7
CDR3: ASSLEFTTTEQY

V: TRBV7-2
J: TRBJ2-3
CDR3: ASSLNPGLEIFDTQY

V: TRBV5-1
J: TRBJ1-1
CDR3: ASSYGGDTEAF

V: TRBV2
J: TRBJ1-4
CDR3: ASSRGWGFNEKLF

V: TRBV28
J: TRBJ1-2
CDR3: ASSLYRGSGGYT

V: TRBV24-1
J: TRBJ1-1
CDR3: ATSEGKGLNTEAF

V: TRBV20-1
J: TRBJ1-5
CDR3: SASIRVAEPQH

V: TRBV27
J: TRBJ2-7
CDR3: ASKRGLYEQY

V: TRBV19
J: TRBJ2-1
CDR3: ASRLTGTEGSQQF

V: TRBV4-1
J: TRBJ1-4
CDR3: ASSTTGTGAEKLF

V: TRBV5-5
J: TRBJ1-1
CDR3: ASSLGMRAF

V: TRBV3-1/TRBV3-2
J: TRBJ2-6
CDR3: ASSQEGQGRAGANVLT

V: TRBV11-3
J: TRBJ2-3
CDR3: ASRKSGAPSEDTQY

V: TRBV6-1
J: TRBJ2-3
CDR3: ASSEDRVANTQY

V: TRBV7-9
J: TRBJ1-1
CDR3: ASSPAFGNTEAF

V: TRBV7-2
J: TRBJ2-1
CDR3: ASSATYNEQF

V: TRBV6-2/TRBV6-3
J: TRBJ2-4
CDR3: ASSPSGGAAKNIQY

V: TRBV27
J: TRBJ2-2
CDR3: ASSLGPSAGELF

V: TRBV11-2
J: TRBJ1-1
CDR3: ASSRDRGNTEAF

V: TRBV7-2
J: TRBJ2-2
CDR3: ASSRGGYTGELF

V: TRBV28
J: TRBJ1-3
CDR3: ASSLVGLGNTIY

V: TRBV7-2
J: TRBJ1-5
CDR3: ASSLDTGRWNSNQPQH

V: TRBV9
J: TRBJ2-7
CDR3: ASSVSATGGFEQY